This TCR beta chain comes out of a study of radiation and T cells in renal cell carcinoma. Overall study findings and caveats: In blood, top tumor clones expanded by 2 weeks, shrinking by 4.

Time point described: baseline pretreatment blood. Described treatment: 15 Gy SBRT to primary tumor, nephrectomy 4 weeks later. Serial blood draws occurred at baseline and 2 and 4 weeks post-SBRT. The germline gives CDR1 LNHDA, CDR2 SQIVND (reference sequence). V was pared by 5 bases and J by 5 bases, with 8 bases of the junction left unmatched. This CDR3 region has 15 residues. Repertoires were generated with immunoSEQ multiplex PCR, while TCRdb's copy carries only in-frame clones and drops some. The table lists approximately 90,000 clones, about 88% of them singletons, with over 6% in the top ten. The sample holds one count of this clone. Its antigen remains unknown.

This rearrangement joins TRBV19 to TRBJ2-5; 10 nucleotides agree with TRBD1. Source: blood, taken from a patient whose treatment included radiotherapy and nephrectomy. This TCR derives from a middle-aged man with renal cell carcinoma. The CDR3 DNA sequence: TGTGCCAGTAGTCCGACGGGACAGGGGTGGGAGACCCAGTACTTC. Translation: CASSPTGQGWETQYF.